The 29 T cell receptor beta chains presented below share a single source sample, sequenced in a study of shared clonotypes between healthy human individuals. Here immunoSEQ multiplex PCR was the method, and the copy in TCRdb shows in-frame clones only, minus some. The table lists hundreds of thousands of clones, about 96% of them singletons. Naive CD8 cells, CD45RO-negative and positively selected for CCR7, excluded terminally differentiated effector memory CD45RA+ cells. Sequenced: naive CD8+ T cells sorted from blood. The source is a man aged 25 to 40 in good health.

J is TRBJ1-2 and V is TRBV7-9; D unclear. Trimming removed 5 bases at V and 1 base at J, with 17 bases between. The CDR3 covers 16 residues. From germline, CDR1 is SEHNR and CDR2 FQNEAQ (reference sequence). The CDR3 protein is CASSNIQFRFNYGYTF. CDR3 nucleotides: TGTGCCAGCAGCAATATACAGTTCCGCTTTAACTATGGCTACACCTTC. The full variable domain, with the rest looked up from reference TRBV7-9 and TRBJ1-2, is DTGVSQNPRHKITKRGQNVTFRCDPISEHNRLYWYRQTLGQGPEFLTYFQNEAQLEKSRLLSDRFSAERPKGSFSTLEIQRTEQGDSAMYLCASSNIQFRFNYGYTFGSGTRLTVV.

As concerns this clone: The sample carries other DNA sequences with the same CDR3. The genes are TRBV6-6 and TRBJ2-7; tentatively, D is TRBD2 (5 bases). The V gene's germline CDR1 is MNHNY and CDR2 SVGAGI (reference sequence). The V end lost 6 bases, the J end lost 3 bases, and 9 bases lay between the germline ends. The CDR3 runs to 12 residues. The CDR3 bases are TGTGCCAGCAGCTCACTAGACTACGAGCAGTACTTC. Its protein is CASSSLDYEQYF.

The rearrangement joins TRBV27 to TRBJ2-2; 10 bases are a match to TRBD2. In germline, CDR1 is MNHEY, CDR2 SMNVEV (reference sequence). The V gene end was trimmed by 2 bases and the J gene end by 7 bases; junction bases not matched to a gene: 10. CDR3 size: 17 residues. CDR3 DNA sequence: TGTGCCAGCAGTTTAAGGCGGAGCGGGAGGGCCCTCGGGGAGCTGTTTTTT. Its protein is CASSLRRSGRALGELFF.

In this sample, this clone turned up once. The chain uses TRBV2 and TRBJ2-5; D unresolved. Trimming took 2 bases from V and 5 from J, leaving 3 bases between them. CDR1 is SNHLY and CDR2 is FYNNEI in the germline V gene. This CDR3 spans 11 amino acids. The CDR3 DNA sequence: TGTGCCAGCAGTGAACAGGAGACCCAGTACTTC. Its translation is CASSEQETQYF.

V is TRBV7-8 and J is TRBJ1-1, with 8 bases that match TRBD1. CDR3 length: 17 residues. V dropped 1 base and J dropped 3; count of bases not matched to a gene: 10. CDR1 SGHVS and CDR2 FQNEAQ come from the germline V gene. CDR3 coding DNA: TGTGCCAGCAGCTTAGAAGTCAGGGGGCATATGGACACTGAAGCTTTCTTT. Its protein is CASSLEVRGHMDTEAFF.

About this clone itself: Within the sample, other DNA sequences also encode this same CDR3. The chain employs TRBV7-2 and TRBJ2-7; D remains ambiguous. Between the trimmed V and J ends, which lost 5 bases and 2 bases, there was a span of 7 bases. CDR1 and CDR2 (germline): SGHTA, FQGNSA. The CDR3 extends over 12 amino acids. CDR3 protein: CASSLGTYEQYF. The CDR3 DNA follows: TGTGCCAGCAGCCTCGGCACCTACGAGCAGTACTTC.

The V call is TRBV27, the J call TRBJ2-1; 8 bases match TRBD2. The CDR3 spans 17 residues. Trimming at V came to 5 bases and at J to 2 bases, leaving 11 bases not matched to a gene. Germline CDR1 reads MNHEY; CDR2 reads SMNVEV (reference sequence). The CDR3 here is CASSPPTSVYAYNEQFF. In nucleotides, the CDR3 is TGTGCCAGCAGTCCACCGACTAGCGTATATGCCTACAATGAGCAGTTCTTC.

This chain uses TRBV14 with TRBJ2-1; 7 nucleotides align to TRBD2. The length of the CDR3 is 16 residues. V gave up 0 bases and J gave up 0 bases; unmatched junction bases: 2. Germline V CDR1 and CDR2: SGHDN, FVKESK. The CDR3 region has the DNA TGTGCCAGCAGCCAAGAGGGCGGGAGCTCCTACAATGAGCAGTTCTTC. It codes for CASSQEGGSSYNEQFF.

The chain is built from TRBV7-9 and TRBJ2-2, with D maybe TRBD1 (6 bases). This CDR3 is 17 amino acids long. Per germline, CDR1 SEHNR and CDR2 FQNEAQ (reference sequence). Between the trimmed V and J ends, which lost 5 bases and 5 bases, there was a span of 21 bases. CDR3 DNA sequence: TGTGCCAGCAGCCACAGGGCGGTATTTATGGGTACCGGGGAGCTGTTTTTT. It yields the protein CASSHRAVFMGTGELFF.

The rearrangement joins TRBV10-1 to TRBJ2-3, with 8 bases that match TRBD2. After removal of 0 bases from V and 3 bases from J, the junction contained 8 bases not matched to a gene. Germline CDR1 reads WNHNN; CDR2 reads SYGVQD (reference sequence). The CDR3 runs 17 residues. As DNA, the CDR3 is TGCGCCAGCAGTGAGTCAGCGGGGGCGCTAACAACAGATACGCAGTATTTT. Translating gives CASSESAGALTTDTQYF.

V gene TRBV2 combines with J gene TRBJ2-7; 9 nucleotides align to TRBD2. There are 16 residues in the CDR3. The trim removed 2 bases at V and 3 bases at J, leaving 8 bases unmatched. Per the germline V gene, CDR1 is SNHLY and CDR2 is FYNNEI. Here the CDR3 reads CASSESNGLAFYEQYF. DNA for the CDR3: TGTGCCAGCAGTGAAAGCAACGGACTAGCGTTCTACGAGCAGTACTTC.

The CDR3 spells CASTPPGTGLGSTDTQYF. The CDR3 DNA is TGTGCCAGCACCCCCCCCGGGACAGGGCTCGGTAGCACAGATACGCAGTATTTT. The chain carries TRBV11-2 and TRBJ2-3, with 9 bases identical to TRBD1. The germline CDR1 and CDR2 sequences are SGHAT and FQNNGV. V gave up 7 bases and J gave up 0 bases; unmatched junction bases: 14. The CDR3 sequence is 18 residues long. The full variable domain, rest sourced from reference TRBV11-2 and TRBJ2-3, is EAGVAQSPRYKIIEKRQSVAFWCNPISGHATLYWYQQILGQGPKLLIQFQNNGVVDDSQLPKDRFSAERLKGVDSTLKIQPAKLEDSAVYLCASTPPGTGLGSTDTQYFGPGTRLTVL.

The chain carries TRBV4-1 and TRBJ2-7; 9 bases are shared with TRBD1. This CDR3 has 16 residues. The V gene's germline CDR1 is MGHRA and CDR2 YSYEKL. The ends lost 0 bases at V and 3 bases at J; junction bases unmatched: 6. CDR3 residues: CASSQERDRVSYEQYF. CDR3 nucleotides: TGCGCCAGCAGCCAAGAAAGGGACAGGGTAAGCTACGAGCAGTACTTC.

This clone has just one count. The chain links TRBV14 to TRBJ2-7; D gene ambiguous. CDR1 is SGHDN and CDR2 is FVKESK in the germline V gene. Trimming took off 4 bases at V and 6 bases at J, with 10 bases between the two ends. The CDR3 has 12 residues. The CDR3 sequence: CASSPSGIEQYF. The CDR3 DNA reads as TGTGCCAGCAGCCCGTCCGGCATCGAGCAGTACTTC.

This chain joins TRBV7-6 and TRBJ2-2, with TRBD2 identical over 12 bases. Germline trimming cut 5 bases from V and 1 base from J; bases unmatched to any gene: 5. Germline V gene data show CDR1 as SGHVS and CDR2 as FNYEAQ. This CDR3 is 17 amino acids long. In nucleotides, the CDR3 is TGTGCCAGCAGCCCTCCGGGACTAGCGGGGAACACCGGGGAGCTGTTTTTT. Protein product: CASSPPGLAGNTGELFF.

This sequence joins TRBV27 and TRBJ2-7, with TRBD2 matching 8 bases. With 1 base clipped from V and 4 bases from J, the junction kept 6 bases outside the gene matches. The V gene's germline CDR1 is MNHEY and CDR2 SMNVEV (reference sequence). This CDR3 has 15 residues. The CDR3 nucleotides read TGTGCCAGCAGTTTATGGGCGGGAGGTGGGTACGAGCAGTACTTC. This encodes CASSLWAGGGYEQYF.

V is TRBV7-2 and J is TRBJ2-7; 11 positions agree with TRBD2. V gave up 6 bases and J gave up 4 bases; unmatched junction bases: 5. The CDR3 is 14 amino acids. CDR1 and CDR2 from the germline V gene are SGHTA and FQGNSA. In DNA, the CDR3 is TGTGCCAGCAGTCCGACTAGCGGGATTTACGAGCAGTACTTC. It codes for CASSPTSGIYEQYF.

The chain recombines TRBV5-6 with TRBJ2-7; 9 nucleotides align to TRBD1. Trimming removed 3 bases from V and 3 bases from J; junction bases left unmatched: 7. The CDR3 covers 15 residues. The germline gives CDR1 SGHDT, CDR2 YYEEEE. The chain's CDR3 is CASSSGQGNFYEQYF. The CDR3 nucleotides read TGTGCCAGCAGCTCGGGACAGGGAAATTTCTACGAGCAGTACTTC.

CDR3 residues: CASSLGTSGDQGEQYF. CDR3 DNA: TGTGCCAGCAGCTTGGGGACTAGCGGGGATCAGGGAGAGCAGTACTTC. This rearrangement joins TRBV5-4 to TRBJ2-7, with TRBD2 matching 12 bases. Losses at the gene ends were 0 bases for V and 7 bases for J; bases not matched to a gene: 8. The CDR3 spans 16 residues. Germline CDR1 SGHNT, CDR2 YYREEE (reference sequence).

CDR3 loop: CASSPGGGNQPQHF. CDR3 coding DNA: TGTGCCAGCAGCCCCGGGGGGGGGAATCAGCCCCAGCATTTT. The gene calls are TRBV7-9 and TRBJ1-5, with D possibly TRBD1 on 5 matching bases. From germline, CDR1 is SEHNR and CDR2 FQNEAQ (reference sequence). CDR3 size: 14 residues. The V end lost 5 bases, the J end lost 4 bases, and 12 bases lay between the germline ends.

The chain carries TRBV28 and TRBJ2-7; 10 bases align to TRBD1. V was pared by 2 bases and J by 5 bases, with 3 bases of the junction left unmatched. This CDR3 is 14 amino acids long. Germline-derived CDR1 and CDR2 are MDHEN and SYDVKM. CDR3 region: CASSLRDRGHEQYF. CDR3 nucleotide sequence: TGTGCCAGCAGTTTACGGGACAGGGGTCACGAGCAGTACTTC.

The chain links TRBV2 to TRBJ2-1; 8 bases are shared with TRBD2. In germline, CDR1 is SNHLY, CDR2 FYNNEI. Losses at the gene ends were 3 bases for V and 4 bases for J; bases not matched to a gene: 11. The CDR3 covers 17 residues. CDR3 sequence (DNA): TGTGCCAGCAGTGACATGGGGGCGGGAGGTGGTTACAATGAGCAGTTCTTC. Translation gives CASSDMGAGGGYNEQFF. The entire variable domain, with the rest obtained from reference TRBV2 and TRBJ2-1, is as follows: EPEVTQTPSHQVTQMGQEVILRCVPISNHLYFYWYRQILGQKVEFLVSFYNNEISEKSEIFDDQFSVERPDGSNFTLKIRSTKLEDSAMYFCASSDMGAGGGYNEQFFGPGTRLTVL.

This sequence joins TRBV5-1 and TRBJ1-1; possibly TRBD1 for D (6 bases). The germline gives CDR1 SGHRS, CDR2 YFSETQ. Deletions cut 3 bases from V and 5 bases from J, with 20 bases between. CDR3 length: 16 residues. The CDR3 nucleotides read TGCGCCAGCAGCTGGTCGGACAGCCGCCCGAAGACTGAAGCTTTCTTT. It specifies CASSWSDSRPKTEAFF.

The rearrangement uses TRBV27 and TRBJ1-2, with TRBD1 as a possible D gene (6 bases). The V gene lost 3 bases and the J gene lost 3 bases, with 11 bases spanning the gap. This CDR3 is 14 amino acids long. CDR1 and CDR2 from the germline V gene are MNHEY and SMNVEV (reference sequence). The CDR3 protein is CASSFLGGDYGYTF. CDR3 DNA: TGTGCCAGCAGTTTTCTTGGGGGCGACTATGGCTACACCTTC.

The rearrangement uses TRBV7-9 and TRBJ2-7; TRBD2 matches at 11 bases. The germline CDR1 and CDR2 sequences are SEHNR and FQNEAQ (reference sequence). J was trimmed by 2 bases and V by 4 bases; bases with no gene match: 7. The CDR3 length is 16 residues. CDR3 protein: CASSSGTSGLTYEQYF. The CDR3 DNA is TGTGCCAGCAGCTCCGGGACTAGCGGCCTCACCTACGAGCAGTACTTC.

The CDR3 loop is CASRAGEQFF. In DNA, the CDR3 is TGTGCCAGCAGGGCCGGCGAGCAGTTCTTC. The genes are TRBV7-9 and TRBJ2-1; D unresolved. In germline, CDR1 is SEHNR, CDR2 FQNEAQ (reference sequence). Between the trimmed V and J ends, which lost 6 bases and 10 bases, there was a span of 7 bases. There are 10 residues in the CDR3.

The rearrangement links TRBV12-5 to TRBJ2-1; 12 positions agree with TRBD2. CDR1 and CDR2 from the germline V gene are LGHNT and FRNRAP. V was clipped by 2 bases and J by 5 bases; unmatched bases: 7. This CDR3 region has 17 residues. This chain's CDR3 is CASGLNLASGRDNEQFF. The CDR3 DNA reads as TGTGCTAGTGGTTTGAACTTGGCTAGCGGGAGGGACAATGAGCAGTTCTTC. The full variable domain, with the rest looked up from reference TRBV12-5 and TRBJ2-1, is DARVTQTPRHKVTEMGQEVTMRCQPILGHNTVFWYRQTMMQGLELLAYFRNRAPLDDSGMPKDRFSAEMPDATLATLKIQPSEPRDSAVYFCASGLNLASGRDNEQFFGPGTRLTVL.

This clone was detected only a few times. The chain joins TRBV19 to TRBJ2-1; possible D gene TRBD2, 6 bases. With 7 bases removed from V and 9 bases from J, the gap between germline ends came to 16 bases. The CDR3 is 13 amino acids. CDR1 and CDR2 from the germline V gene are LNHDA and SQIVND (reference sequence). The CDR3 reads CASTPGGVAEQFF. CDR3 bases: TGTGCCAGTACCCCCGGGGGAGTCGCTGAGCAGTTCTTC.

The V gene is TRBV7-3, the J gene TRBJ2-1; 13 nucleotides align to TRBD2. Per the germline V gene, CDR1 is SGHTA and CDR2 is FQGTGA. The J segment lost 6 bases and the V segment lost 5 bases, leaving 7 bases of the junction unmatched. The length of the CDR3 is 16 residues. The CDR3 bases are TGTGCCAGCAGCACACACGGGACTAGCGGGGTCAATGAGCAGTTCTTC. Protein product: CASSTHGTSGVNEQFF. The full variable domain, rest sourced from reference TRBV7-3 and TRBJ2-1, is GAGVSQTPSNKVTEKGKYVELRCDPISGHTALYWYRQSLGQGPEFLIYFQGTGAADDSGLPNDRFFAVRPEGSVSTLKIQRTERGDSAVYLCASSTHGTSGVNEQFFGPGTRLTVL.